This is a list of T cell receptor beta chains from one sample in a study of shared clonotypes between healthy human individuals. Method: immunoSEQ multiplex PCR; TCRdb's copy keeps in-frame clones and lacks some. The top ten clones hold 0.067% of a sample with 150,000 to 200,000 clones, about 93% of them seen once. Sequencing was carried out using naive CD4+ T cells sorted from blood. These receptors all stem from a woman aged 25 to 39 in good health. Each CDR3 is given with its conserved first and last residue. A D gene is named only where the DNA matches it firmly. Size values are once, few and many counts, or a class for expanded clones, and some rows have none.

>TRBJ2-7|once|TRBV15|NA
TGTGCCACCAGCAGAGGAGGTCTCCGTGACAGGAGCTACGAGCAGTACTTC
CATSRGGLRDRSYEQYF
>TRBJ2-7|NA|TRBV2|NA
TGTGCCAGCACTGACAACTCCTACGAGCAGTACTTC
CASTDNSYEQYF
>TRBJ2-7|few|TRBV10-1|NA
TGCGCCAGCAGTGGACCATCCTCCTACGAGCAGTACTTC
CASSGPSSYEQYF
>TRBJ2-1|NA|TRBV10-3|TRBD2
TGTGCCAGTTCCGCGGGAGTCAATGAGCAGTTCTTC
CASSAGVNEQFF
>TRBJ2-7|NA|TRBV14|NA
TGTGCCAGCAGCCCGACTCAAGGTTTCTACTACGAGCAGTACTTC
CASSPTQGFYYEQYF
>TRBJ2-7|NA|TRBV7-2|NA
TGTGCCAGCAGCTTAGCGGGGACGCCGTTCTACGAGCAGTACTTC
CASSLAGTPFYEQYF
>TRBJ2-7|NA|TRBV5-5|NA
TGTGCCAGCAGCTTGGGTCAGGGAGTCTACGAGCAGTACTTC
CASSLGQGVYEQYF
>TRBJ1-4|NA|TRBV19|TRBD1
TGTGCCAGTAGTATGGGACAGGGTGAAAAACTGTTTTTT
CASSMGQGEKLFF
>TRBJ2-5|once|TRBV7-2|TRBD1
TGTGCCAGCACAAAAAGAGACAGGGCGGAGACCCAGTACTTC
CASTKRDRAETQYF
>TRBJ1-2|NA|TRBV5-5|NA
TGTGCCAGCAGCTCCTTTGACCTGGGGGGCTACACCTTC
CASSSFDLGGYTF
>TRBJ1-2|NA|TRBV29-1|TRBD1
TGCAGCGTAGCTAGACAGGGCGACATCGGCTACACCTTC
CSVARQGDIGYTF
>TRBJ1-5|NA|TRBV6-1|TRBD1
TGTGCCAGCAGTCGCGACAGGGGTCAGCCCCAGCATTTT
CASSRDRGQPQHF
>TRBJ2-4|NA|TRBV21-1|NA
TGTGCCAGCGAAAAAGACCAGGGATTGAACGGCATTCAGTACTTC
CASEKDQGLNGIQYF
>TRBJ2-1|NA|TRBV15|TRBD2
TGTGCCACCAGCAGAGATGGTCGGGAGGGCCGCAATGAGCAGTTCTTC
CATSRDGREGRNEQFF
>TRBJ2-7|NA|TRBV25-1|NA
TGTGCCAGCAGTGAATTTACACGAAACGAGCAGTACTTC
CASSEFTRNEQYF
>TRBJ1-1|NA|TRBV2|NA
TGTGCCAGCAGTGAAATTATGAACACTGAAGCTTTCTTT
CASSEIMNTEAFF
>TRBJ1-5|NA|TRBV7-9|TRBD1
TGTGCCAGCAGCTCGACGCAGGGGGTAGCGTATAGCAATCAGCCCCAGCATTTT
CASSSTQGVAYSNQPQHF
>TRBJ2-7|NA|TRBV19|NA
TGTGCCAGTAGTGAACAGACAGTCTCCTACGAGCAGTACTTC
CASSEQTVSYEQYF
>TRBJ2-7|NA|TRBV21-1|NA
TGTGCCAGGGTCTACGAGCAGTACTTC
CARVYEQYF
>TRBJ2-1|NA|TRBV18|NA
TGTGCCAGCTCACCCCTCCCCGGGAAGGGACGAAACAATGAGCAGTTCTTC
CASSPLPGKGRNNEQFF
>TRBJ2-1|NA|TRBV30|NA
TGTGCCTGGAGTGTTCGACTAGGGGAGGAGCAGTTCTTC
CAWSVRLGEEQFF
>TRBJ2-1|NA|TRBV27|NA
TGTGCCAGCAGCCCCTGGGCCCGAGGTAATGAGCAGTTCTTC
CASSPWARGNEQFF
>TRBJ1-1|NA|TRBV7-3|TRBD1
TGTGCCAGCAGCTTATCGGGACAGGGAGACACTGAAGCTTTCTTT
CASSLSGQGDTEAFF
>TRBJ2-1|NA|TRBV7-9|TRBD2
TGTGCCAGCAGCCAAGAGCCCCCGGGCCCCCGGGGGGGTTTCTTC
CASSQEPPGPRGGFF
>TRBJ2-3|NA|TRBV7-2|TRBD2
TGTGCCAGCAGCTTAGGTCTGACTAGCGGCTTCACAGATACGCAGTATTTT
CASSLGLTSGFTDTQYF
>TRBJ1-5|NA|TRBV28|NA
TGTGCCAGCAGTTCCAATAGCCTCTATAGCAATCAGCCCCAGCATTTT
CASSSNSLYSNQPQHF
>TRBJ2-5|NA|TRBV7-2|NA
TGTGCCAGCAGCCCGAGTCTGAGGCAGGGACAAGAGACCCAGTACTTC
CASSPSLRQGQETQYF
>TRBJ2-2|NA|TRBV6-6|NA
TGTGCCAGCAGTTGGCCGGGGGACACCGGGGAGCTGTTTTTT
CASSWPGDTGELFF
>TRBJ2-7|NA|TRBV11-2|TRBD2
TGTGCCAGCAGCACTCGGACTAGCGGGAGTCTATACGAGCAGTACTTC
CASSTRTSGSLYEQYF
>TRBJ1-4|NA|TRBV6-1|NA
TGTGCCAGCAGTGAAGCGTGGGGTCTTAATGAAAAACTGTTTTTT
CASSEAWGLNEKLFF
>TRBJ1-3|NA|TRBV5-1|TRBD1
TGCGCCAGCAGCGGGACAGGATCGCCTGGAAACACCATATATTTT
CASSGTGSPGNTIYF
>TRBJ1-1|NA|TRBV4-1|NA
TGCGCCAGCAGCCAAGTTAAGGCAGAGAACACTGAAGCTTTCTTT
CASSQVKAENTEAFF
>TRBJ2-7|NA|TRBV7-9|TRBD1
TGTGCCAGCAGCTTAGGGACAGGGTCCTACGAGCAGTACTTC
CASSLGTGSYEQYF
>TRBJ1-1|NA|TRBV25-1|NA
TGTGCCAGCAGCCCCTCCTGGGGCACTGAAGCTTTCTTT
CASSPSWGTEAFF
>TRBJ2-7|NA|TRBV19|NA
TGTGCCAGTAGTATAGACCGTTCAGGAGTTCCCTACGAGCAGTACTTC
CASSIDRSGVPYEQYF
>TRBJ1-5|once|TRBV21-1|NA
TGTGCCAGCAGCAAAGCTCTCGAGCAGCCCCAGCATTTT
CASSKALEQPQHF
>TRBJ1-1|NA|TRBV28|NA
TGTGCCAGCAGTTTAGGCGGGGCCGGATTACTGGGGGCTTTCTTT
CASSLGGAGLLGAFF
>TRBJ2-1|once|TRBV11-2|NA
TGTGCCAGCAGCTTAGAGCGGGTACTACACAATGAGCAGTTCTTC
CASSLERVLHNEQFF
>TRBJ2-3|NA|TRBV27|NA
TGTGCCAGCGGTCGGGGGCAACCCTCCACAGATACGCAGTATTTT
CASGRGQPSTDTQYF
>TRBJ2-1|NA|TRBV7-6|NA
TGTGCCAGCAGCTTAGGCGGCGACAAGCAGTTCTTC
CASSLGGDKQFF
>TRBJ1-1|NA|TRBV19|NA
TGTGCCAGTAGTAAGTACGGGAATGGGGCACGAGGGGACACTGAAGCTTTCTTT
CASSKYGNGARGDTEAFF
>TRBJ2-3|NA|TRBV12-5|TRBD1
TGTGCTAGTGGCCCGGACAGGGACGACACAGATACGCAGTATTTT
CASGPDRDDTDTQYF
>TRBJ2-5|NA|TRBV19|NA
TGTGCCAGTAGCACAGGTATCCAAGAGACCCAGTACTTC
CASSTGIQETQYF
>TRBJ1-4|NA|TRBV14|NA
TGTGCCAGCAGCCCCCGGCTAGGGCTGAATAATGAAAAACTGTTTTTT
CASSPRLGLNNEKLFF
>TRBJ1-3|once|TRBV28|NA
TGTGCCAGCACCCCTTCAACGGGCTCTGGAAACACCATATATTTT
CASTPSTGSGNTIYF